The clone carrying this TCR beta chain was counted many times. Its specificity is not known. The data were taken from a study of T-cell reconstitution after alpha-beta-depleted transplantation in children. Findings and limits, study-wide: Reports say that about two months after transplant, the alpha-beta T cells came out of several hundred graft clones that had expanded.

Preparing the TCRbeta library involved the use of unique molecular identifiers. Via MiXCR, TCRdb re-called the PCR reads, giving one row per CDR3 protein. Of around 700,000 distinct CDR3 sequences listed, 13% are singletons. V lost 5 bases and J 2 bases, leaving 9 bases between the germline ends. The CDR3 runs to 13 residues. Germline-derived CDR1 and CDR2 are ENHRY and SYGVKD. The sequence was collected from a girl aged 2 to 10 with congenital amegakaryocytic thrombocytopenia, due to receive a stem cell transplant. The genes are TRBV10-3 and TRBJ2-5; maybe TRBD1 (5 bases). The specimen was PBMCs, collected before TCRalphabeta/CD19-depleted stem cell transplant. CDR3 sequence reads: CAISPGYQETQYF. The CDR3 DNA reads TGTGCCATCAGTCCAGGGTATCAAGAGACCCAGTACTTC.